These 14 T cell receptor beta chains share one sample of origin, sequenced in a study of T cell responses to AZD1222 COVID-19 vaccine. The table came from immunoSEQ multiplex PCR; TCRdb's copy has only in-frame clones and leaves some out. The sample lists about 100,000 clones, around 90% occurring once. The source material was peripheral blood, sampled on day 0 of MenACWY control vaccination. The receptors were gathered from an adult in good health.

In nucleotides, the CDR3 is TGCGCCAGCACCGACAGAGGGGGCAATCAGCCCCAGCATTTT. Protein product: CASTDRGGNQPQHF. This chain uses TRBV10-2 with TRBJ1-5; possibly TRBD1 for D (5 bases). The CDR3 has 14 residues. CDR1 is WSHSY, CDR2 SAAADI, per germline. V lost 7 bases, J lost 2 bases, and 12 bases lay in between.

The CDR3, as DNA: TGTGCCAGCAGCAAACGGGACGGCCTCCCCGGCTACACCTTC. This codes for CASSKRDGLPGYTF. The rearrangement joins TRBV7-9 to TRBJ1-2, with a possible D match to TRBD1 (5 bases). The CDR3 is made up of 14 amino acids. CDR1 is SEHNR and CDR2 is FQNEAQ in the germline V gene (reference sequence). The V gene lost 5 bases and the J gene lost 8 bases, with 18 bases spanning the gap.

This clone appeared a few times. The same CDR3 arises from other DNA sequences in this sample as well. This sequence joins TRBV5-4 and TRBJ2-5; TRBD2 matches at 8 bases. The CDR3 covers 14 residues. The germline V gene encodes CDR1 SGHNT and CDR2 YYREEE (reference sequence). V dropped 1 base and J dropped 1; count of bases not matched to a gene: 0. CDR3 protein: CASSLRGGQETQYF. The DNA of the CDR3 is TGTGCCAGCAGCTTGCGGGGGGGCCAAGAGACCCAGTACTTC.

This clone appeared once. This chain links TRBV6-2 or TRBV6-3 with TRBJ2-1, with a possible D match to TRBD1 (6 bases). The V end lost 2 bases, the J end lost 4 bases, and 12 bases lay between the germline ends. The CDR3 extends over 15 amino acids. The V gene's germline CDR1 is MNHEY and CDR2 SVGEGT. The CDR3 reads CASSYRGGQYNEQFF. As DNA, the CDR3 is TGTGCCAGCAGTTACAGAGGGGGTCAATACAATGAGCAGTTCTTC.

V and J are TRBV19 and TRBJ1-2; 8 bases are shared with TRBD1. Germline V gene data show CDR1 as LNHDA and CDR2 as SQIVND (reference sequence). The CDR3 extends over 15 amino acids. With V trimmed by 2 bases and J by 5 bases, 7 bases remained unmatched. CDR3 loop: CASSISRQGYYGYTF. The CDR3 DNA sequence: TGTGCCAGTAGTATATCAAGACAGGGGTATTATGGCTACACCTTC.

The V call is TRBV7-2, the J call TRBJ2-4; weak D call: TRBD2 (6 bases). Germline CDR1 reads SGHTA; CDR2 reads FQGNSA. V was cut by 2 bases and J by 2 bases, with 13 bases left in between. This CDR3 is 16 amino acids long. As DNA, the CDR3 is TGTGCCAGCAGCTTAATGGGGGGTCTAACCAAAAACATTCAGTACTTC. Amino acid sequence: CASSLMGGLTKNIQYF.

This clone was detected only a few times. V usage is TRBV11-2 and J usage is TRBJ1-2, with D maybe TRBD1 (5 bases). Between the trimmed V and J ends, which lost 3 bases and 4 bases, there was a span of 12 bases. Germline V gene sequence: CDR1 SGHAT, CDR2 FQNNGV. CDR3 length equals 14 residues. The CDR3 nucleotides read TGTGCCAGCAGCTTTGTAGGGACTGCCTATGGCTACACCTTC. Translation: CASSFVGTAYGYTF.

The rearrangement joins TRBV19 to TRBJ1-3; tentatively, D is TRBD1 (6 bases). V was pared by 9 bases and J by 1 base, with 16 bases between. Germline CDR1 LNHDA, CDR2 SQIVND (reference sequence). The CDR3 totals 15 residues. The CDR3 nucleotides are TGTGCCAGCCGACCAGGGGAGGATTCTGGAAACACCATATATTTT. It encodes CASRPGEDSGNTIYF.

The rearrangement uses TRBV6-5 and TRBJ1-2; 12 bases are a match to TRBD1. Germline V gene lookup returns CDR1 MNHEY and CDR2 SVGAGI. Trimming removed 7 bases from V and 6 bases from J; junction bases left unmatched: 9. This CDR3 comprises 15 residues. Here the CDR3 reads CASTGTGGEGNGYTF. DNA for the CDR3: TGTGCCAGCACCGGGACAGGGGGCGAAGGTAATGGCTACACCTTC.

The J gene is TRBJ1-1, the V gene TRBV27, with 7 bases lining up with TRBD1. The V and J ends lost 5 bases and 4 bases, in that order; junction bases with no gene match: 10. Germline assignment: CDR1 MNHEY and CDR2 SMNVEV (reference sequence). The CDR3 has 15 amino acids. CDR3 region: CASSARGGLSTEAFF. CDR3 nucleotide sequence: TGTGCCAGCAGTGCACGAGGGGGCTTGAGCACTGAAGCTTTCTTT.

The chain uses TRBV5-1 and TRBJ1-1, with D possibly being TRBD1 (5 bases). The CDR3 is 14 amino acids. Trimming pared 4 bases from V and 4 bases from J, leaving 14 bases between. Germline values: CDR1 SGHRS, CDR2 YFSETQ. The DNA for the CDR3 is TGCGCCAGCAGCCGGGGCGAATCCAGCACTGAAGCTTTCTTT. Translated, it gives CASSRGESSTEAFF.

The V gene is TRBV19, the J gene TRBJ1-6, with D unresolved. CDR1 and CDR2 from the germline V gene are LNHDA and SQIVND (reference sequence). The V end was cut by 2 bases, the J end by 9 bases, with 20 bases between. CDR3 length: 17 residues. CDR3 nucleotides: TGTGCCAGTAGTATAACTCCCCGACAACTAGAGGGTTCACCCCTCCACTTT. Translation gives CASSITPRQLEGSPLHF.

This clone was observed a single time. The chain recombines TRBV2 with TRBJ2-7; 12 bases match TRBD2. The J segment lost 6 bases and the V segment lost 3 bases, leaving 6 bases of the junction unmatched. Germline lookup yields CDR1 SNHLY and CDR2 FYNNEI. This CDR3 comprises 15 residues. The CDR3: CASSDPSGGVIEQYF. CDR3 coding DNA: TGTGCCAGCAGTGATCCTAGCGGGGGGGTGATCGAGCAGTACTTC.

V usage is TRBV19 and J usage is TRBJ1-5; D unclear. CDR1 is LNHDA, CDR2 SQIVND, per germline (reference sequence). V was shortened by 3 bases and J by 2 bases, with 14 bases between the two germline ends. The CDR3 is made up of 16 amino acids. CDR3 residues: CASSMGFGSRNQPQHF. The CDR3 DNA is TGTGCCAGTAGTATGGGGTTCGGGTCCCGCAATCAGCCCCAGCATTTT.